These 4 T cell receptor beta chains were sequenced from one sample in a study of T cell responses to AZD1222 COVID-19 vaccine (TCRdb year 2021). Library preparation employed the immunoSEQ multiplex PCR assay. TCRdb took this table from immuneACCESS and kept in-frame rearrangements with V and J called. Such tables lack part of the clones; where checked against another copy, unresolved V genes explain under half of the gap, and the rest is unexplained. The sample table records about 110,000 clones; about 95% of these occur just once. The top ten clones comprise about 3.1% of the sample. The time point label, as the study defines it: about 28 days (+/-7) after the second vaccine dose. Sequencing used peripheral blood, obtained 28 days after the second AZD1222 dose. The source is an adult who received the AZD1222 COVID-19 vaccine.

The J gene is TRBJ2-7, the V gene TRBV14, with TRBD2 matching 13 bases. V lost 3 bases, J lost 4 bases, and 12 bases stayed unmatched. Germline V gene data show CDR1 as SGHDN and CDR2 as FVKESK. The CDR3 is 18 amino acids. The CDR3 DNA follows: TGTGCCAGCAGCCAGACCTTAGCCGGGACTAGCGGGGTATACGAGCAGTACTTC. Its translation: CASSQTLAGTSGVYEQYF.

This sequence joins TRBV25-1 and TRBJ1-2; D is possibly TRBD1 (5 bases). The CDR3 extends over 15 amino acids. V was cut by 6 bases and J by 4 bases, with 18 bases left in between. Germline V gene lookup returns CDR1 MGHDK and CDR2 SYGVNS. DNA of the CDR3: TGTGCCAGCAGCCAGGGAGGGGTCGGGCCCTATGGCTACACCTTC. Encoded protein: CASSQGGVGPYGYTF.

This rearrangement joins TRBV28 to TRBJ2-1, with 9 bases lining up with TRBD2. The CDR3 length is 16 residues. V was pared by 2 bases and J by 3 bases, with 5 bases of the junction left unmatched. From germline, CDR1 is MDHEN and CDR2 SYDVKM. CDR3 DNA: TGTGCCAGCAGTTTAGTTAGCGGGGGCTACTACAATGAGCAGTTCTTC. Translated, it gives CASSLVSGGYYNEQFF.

The rearrangement links TRBV12-5 to TRBJ1-1; D uncertain. The CDR3 runs to 12 residues. Trimming cost V 6 bases and J 1 base, with 6 bases left between them. From germline, CDR1 is LGHNT and CDR2 FRNRAP. CDR3 in amino acids: CASGRSNTEAFF. DNA for the CDR3: TGTGCTAGTGGACGGTCGAACACTGAAGCTTTCTTT.